The rows below give T cell receptor beta chains drawn from one sample of a study of T cells in tuberculosis. The data were produced by immunoSEQ multiplex PCR, yet TCRdb's version contains in-frame clones alone and is incomplete. The sample includes about 59,000 clones, around 81% of them seen just once. Sample: CD1b-GMM tetramer-negative cells sorted from PBMCs. The source is an adult woman with latent tuberculosis. Both conserved end residues are part of each CDR3. Each record gives: D gene, J gene, clone size, V gene, CDR3 DNA, CDR3 protein. A D gene is named only where the DNA matches it firmly. Part of the rows lack a size; the others show once, few, many or a class for expanded clones.

d_gene: TRBD2; j_gene: TRBJ2-7; abundance: -; v_gene: TRBV19; CDR3nt: TGTGCCAGTAGTATTGGGGGGACTAGCGGGAGTTACGAGCAGTACTTC; CDR3aa: CASSIGGTSGSYEQYF
d_gene: -; j_gene: TRBJ2-2; abundance: -; v_gene: TRBV10-3; CDR3nt: TGTGCCATCAGTGAAGGGCTAGCCACCGGGGAGCTGTTTTTT; CDR3aa: CAISEGLATGELFF
d_gene: TRBD2; j_gene: TRBJ2-7; abundance: -; v_gene: TRBV5-1; CDR3nt: TGCGCCAGCAGCTTGTTCCCGACTAGCGGGAGCTCCTACGAGCAGTACTTC; CDR3aa: CASSLFPTSGSSYEQYF
d_gene: TRBD1; j_gene: TRBJ2-1; abundance: -; v_gene: TRBV4-1; CDR3nt: TGCGCCAGCAGCCAAGATGGGACAGGGGCCCACAATGAGCAGTTCTTC; CDR3aa: CASSQDGTGAHNEQFF
d_gene: -; j_gene: TRBJ1-6; abundance: -; v_gene: TRBV9; CDR3nt: TGTGCCAGCAGCGTAGCTTCGACAAATTCCCCCCTCCACTTT; CDR3aa: CASSVASTNSPLHF
d_gene: TRBD1; j_gene: TRBJ1-6; abundance: -; v_gene: TRBV10-2; CDR3nt: TGCGCCAGCAGTGAGTCGAGTGGGACAGGGGATTCACCCCTCCACTTT; CDR3aa: CASSESSGTGDSPLHF
d_gene: -; j_gene: TRBJ2-5; abundance: few; v_gene: TRBV5-5; CDR3nt: TGTGCCAGCAGGGATCCCGGGACAAAGGCGGAGACCCAGTACTTC; CDR3aa: CASRDPGTKAETQYF
d_gene: -; j_gene: TRBJ2-5; abundance: few; v_gene: TRBV2; CDR3nt: TGTGCCAGCAGCGGACAGACGAAGTGGGAGACCCAGTACTTC; CDR3aa: CASSGQTKWETQYF
d_gene: -; j_gene: TRBJ1-5; abundance: once; v_gene: TRBV19; CDR3nt: TGTGCCAGTAGTATCCGGGGTCCGGGCAATCAGCCCCAGCATTTT; CDR3aa: CASSIRGPGNQPQHF
d_gene: -; j_gene: TRBJ2-1; abundance: -; v_gene: TRBV7-6; CDR3nt: TGTGCCAGCAGCTTAGATCCTAGCTACAATGAGCAGTTCTTC; CDR3aa: CASSLDPSYNEQFF
d_gene: -; j_gene: TRBJ1-2; abundance: -; v_gene: TRBV5-6; CDR3nt: TGTGCCAGCAGCTTGGTAGGACAGTTTAACTATGGCTACACCTTC; CDR3aa: CASSLVGQFNYGYTF
d_gene: -; j_gene: TRBJ2-3; abundance: -; v_gene: TRBV11-1; CDR3nt: TGTGCCAGCAGCCGGACAGATACGCAGTATTTT; CDR3aa: CASSRTDTQYF
d_gene: -; j_gene: TRBJ2-7; abundance: once; v_gene: TRBV19; CDR3nt: TGTGCCAGTAGTATACAGGGGGGACACTACGAGCAGTACTTC; CDR3aa: CASSIQGGHYEQYF
d_gene: TRBD1; j_gene: TRBJ1-1; abundance: -; v_gene: TRBV18; CDR3nt: TGTGCCAGCTCACCACCGGACAGGGTTGTGACTGAAGCTTTCTTT; CDR3aa: CASSPPDRVVTEAFF
d_gene: -; j_gene: TRBJ2-3; abundance: -; v_gene: TRBV5-1; CDR3nt: TGCGCCAGCAGCTTCCGGACTGGATACACAGATACGCAGTATTTT; CDR3aa: CASSFRTGYTDTQYF
d_gene: -; j_gene: TRBJ2-7; abundance: -; v_gene: TRBV6-6; CDR3nt: TGTGCCAGCAGTTTTGAGCCCTACGAGCAGTACTTC; CDR3aa: CASSFEPYEQYF
d_gene: TRBD2; j_gene: TRBJ2-7; abundance: -; v_gene: TRBV12-5; CDR3nt: TGTGCTAGTGGTTTGGCGGGGACTAGCGGCTCCTCCTACGAGCAGTACTTC; CDR3aa: CASGLAGTSGSSYEQYF
d_gene: TRBD1; j_gene: TRBJ2-2; abundance: few; v_gene: TRBV4-3; CDR3nt: TGCGCCAGCAGCCAAGATAAGGGGGACAGGGTTGACACCGGGGAGCTGTTTTTT; CDR3aa: CASSQDKGDRVDTGELFF
d_gene: -; j_gene: TRBJ2-3; abundance: -; v_gene: TRBV18; CDR3nt: TGTGCCAGCTCACCCCCTAGTGGTATGCCAGATACGCAGTATTTT; CDR3aa: CASSPPSGMPDTQYF
d_gene: TRBD1; j_gene: TRBJ2-3; abundance: -; v_gene: TRBV15; CDR3nt: TGTGCCACCAGCAACGGACAGGGGACAGATACGCAGTATTTT; CDR3aa: CATSNGQGTDTQYF
d_gene: -; j_gene: TRBJ1-5; abundance: -; v_gene: TRBV18; CDR3nt: TGTGCCAGCTCACCACCGGGGGTAGGGGGAGATCAGCCCCAGCATTTT; CDR3aa: CASSPPGVGGDQPQHF
d_gene: -; j_gene: TRBJ2-3; abundance: few; v_gene: TRBV28; CDR3nt: TGTGCCAGCAGTTTTCTGGCGGGCACAGATACGCAGTATTTT; CDR3aa: CASSFLAGTDTQYF
d_gene: -; j_gene: TRBJ2-2; abundance: -; v_gene: TRBV6-4; CDR3nt: TGTGCCAGCAGCCGGGTGTCCACCGGGGAGCTGTTTTTT; CDR3aa: CASSRVSTGELFF
d_gene: -; j_gene: TRBJ2-2; abundance: -; v_gene: TRBV6-5; CDR3nt: TGTGCCAGCAGTTACTCGAGGCAGACCGGGGAGCTGTTTTTT; CDR3aa: CASSYSRQTGELFF
d_gene: -; j_gene: TRBJ2-2; abundance: -; v_gene: TRBV7-9; CDR3nt: TGTGCCAGCAGCTTAGCCAGGGACACCGGGGAGCTGTTTTTT; CDR3aa: CASSLARDTGELFF
d_gene: TRBD2; j_gene: TRBJ2-7; abundance: -; v_gene: TRBV10-3; CDR3nt: TGTGCCATCAGTGAGTCGATTAGGGCGGGAGGGTACCACGAGCAGTACTTC; CDR3aa: CAISESIRAGGYHEQYF
d_gene: -; j_gene: TRBJ2-5; abundance: once; v_gene: TRBV19; CDR3nt: TGTGCCAGTAGTATAGGCCAGGGCTTCGGAGAGACCCAGTACTTC; CDR3aa: CASSIGQGFGETQYF
d_gene: -; j_gene: TRBJ1-2; abundance: -; v_gene: TRBV28; CDR3nt: TGTGCCAGCAGTTCCGTCGACATTCCCTATGGCTACACCTTC; CDR3aa: CASSSVDIPYGYTF
d_gene: TRBD1; j_gene: TRBJ1-5; abundance: -; v_gene: TRBV7-2; CDR3nt: TGTGCCAGCAGCGGACAGGGCGATAGCAATCAGCCCCAGCATTTT; CDR3aa: CASSGQGDSNQPQHF
d_gene: -; j_gene: TRBJ2-3; abundance: few; v_gene: TRBV19; CDR3nt: TGTGCCAGTAGTATCGAACCCGTGCCGAGTCCGGGCACAGATACGCAGTATTTT; CDR3aa: CASSIEPVPSPGTDTQYF
d_gene: -; j_gene: TRBJ1-3; abundance: -; v_gene: TRBV9; CDR3nt: TGTGCCAGCAGCGGACAGCGGACAGACTCTGGAAACACCATATATTTT; CDR3aa: CASSGQRTDSGNTIYF
d_gene: TRBD2; j_gene: TRBJ2-1; abundance: -; v_gene: TRBV7-9; CDR3nt: TGTGCCAGCAGACCTGGACTAGCGGGAGATGAGAATGAGCAGTTCTTC; CDR3aa: CASRPGLAGDENEQFF
d_gene: -; j_gene: TRBJ2-4; abundance: -; v_gene: TRBV19; CDR3nt: TGTGCCAGTAAAGACGGGGGACTAGCCAAAAACATTCAGTACTTC; CDR3aa: CASKDGGLAKNIQYF
d_gene: -; j_gene: TRBJ2-6; abundance: -; v_gene: TRBV28; CDR3nt: TGTGCCAGCAGTCCAACGGTGTCTGGGGCCAACGTCCTGACTTTC; CDR3aa: CASSPTVSGANVLTF
d_gene: -; j_gene: TRBJ1-5; abundance: -; v_gene: TRBV19; CDR3nt: TGTGCCAGTAGTACGACAGCCTACAATCAGCCCCAGCATTTT; CDR3aa: CASSTTAYNQPQHF
d_gene: TRBD2; j_gene: TRBJ2-5; abundance: few; v_gene: TRBV27; CDR3nt: TGTGCCAGCAGTTTAGGGACTAGCGGGGAGACCCAGTACTTC; CDR3aa: CASSLGTSGETQYF
d_gene: -; j_gene: TRBJ2-7; abundance: -; v_gene: TRBV7-8; CDR3nt: TGTGCCAGCAGCTCCCTCCAAGGCAGGCCGCAGTACTTC; CDR3aa: CASSSLQGRPQYF
d_gene: -; j_gene: TRBJ1-1; abundance: -; v_gene: TRBV6-1; CDR3nt: TGTGCCAGCAGTGAAAGAGGCGGGGGTCTGGAAGCTTTCTTT; CDR3aa: CASSERGGGLEAFF
d_gene: -; j_gene: TRBJ1-2; abundance: -; v_gene: TRBV5-4; CDR3nt: TGTGCCAGCAGCCCGTTTGGGGGGGCCGTATCCAACTATGGCTACACCTTC; CDR3aa: CASSPFGGAVSNYGYTF
d_gene: TRBD1; j_gene: TRBJ2-2; abundance: -; v_gene: TRBV28; CDR3nt: TGTGCCAGCAGTTTAGTCGGACAGGTATCAACCGGGGAGCTGTTTTTT; CDR3aa: CASSLVGQVSTGELFF
d_gene: -; j_gene: TRBJ1-3; abundance: -; v_gene: TRBV7-2; CDR3nt: TGTGCCAGCGGACATGGGGGGTTTGGAAACACCATATATTTT; CDR3aa: CASGHGGFGNTIYF
d_gene: -; j_gene: TRBJ1-4; abundance: -; v_gene: TRBV21-1; CDR3nt: TGTGCCAGCAGCAACGCTCAGGGGGCAGACGAAAAACTGTTTTTT; CDR3aa: CASSNAQGADEKLFF
d_gene: -; j_gene: TRBJ2-3; abundance: -; v_gene: TRBV10-3; CDR3nt: TGTGCCATCAGTAGCGGCCCTAGCACAGATACGCAGTATTTT; CDR3aa: CAISSGPSTDTQYF
d_gene: TRBD1; j_gene: TRBJ1-5; abundance: few; v_gene: TRBV5-8; CDR3nt: TGTGCCAGCAGCTCGGGACAGAAAATTAATCAGCCCCAGCATTTT; CDR3aa: CASSSGQKINQPQHF
d_gene: TRBD1; j_gene: TRBJ1-1; abundance: -; v_gene: TRBV18; CDR3nt: TGTGCCAGCTCGCCCAAGGGGGCGGGCACTGAAGCTTTCTTT; CDR3aa: CASSPKGAGTEAFF
d_gene: -; j_gene: TRBJ1-2; abundance: few; v_gene: TRBV5-1; CDR3nt: TGCGCCAGCAGCTTGGACAGGCCTCTGTTCTATGGCTACACCTTC; CDR3aa: CASSLDRPLFYGYTF
d_gene: -; j_gene: TRBJ2-1; abundance: -; v_gene: TRBV27; CDR3nt: TGTGCCAGCAGTACCCGGACAACGATCGTGGAGTTCTTC; CDR3aa: CASSTRTTIVEFF